This is a list of T cell receptor beta chains from one sample in a study of molecular identifiers for immune sequencing clone quantification. TCRdb analysed the PCR reads with MiXCR anew, one entry per CDR3 protein. The sample lists nearly 55,000 distinct CDR3 sequences, about a third occurring once. The source material was naive CD8+ T cells from blood, with Jurkat cell RNA spiked in. Receptor source: a human donor in good health. Some libraries in this study had Jurkat cell RNA spiked in. The CDR3 runs from the conserved cysteine through the conserved F or W. Each record gives: V gene, J gene, CDR3 length, CDR3 protein.

v_gene: TRBV29-1
j_gene: TRBJ1-1
len: 11
CDR3aa: CSVSDGNEAFF

v_gene: TRBV27
j_gene: TRBJ2-1
len: 10
CDR3aa: CASGFNEQIF

v_gene: TRBV28
j_gene: TRBJ2-7
len: 13
CDR3aa: CASSGQPPYEQYF

v_gene: TRBV5-6
j_gene: TRBJ1-1
len: 16
CDR3aa: CASSLVGSLLNTEAFF

v_gene: TRBV14
j_gene: TRBJ1-5
len: 14
CDR3aa: CASSQWDNNQPQHF

v_gene: TRBV7-6
j_gene: TRBJ2-2
len: 15
CDR3aa: CASSLVWGNTGELFF

v_gene: TRBV11-2
j_gene: TRBJ2-3
len: 15
CDR3aa: CASSYPSGPTGTQYF

v_gene: TRBV12-3/TRBV12-4
j_gene: TRBJ2-4
len: 12
CDR3aa: CASSLRENIQYF

v_gene: TRBV7-3
j_gene: TRBJ2-2
len: 18
CDR3aa: CASSLHPRGLGNTGELFF

v_gene: TRBV4-3
j_gene: TRBJ2-7
len: 12
CDR3aa: CASSQNRDEQYF

v_gene: TRBV4-3
j_gene: TRBJ2-1
len: 15
CDR3aa: CASSTMGQGYNEQFF

v_gene: TRBV9
j_gene: TRBJ2-7
len: 10
CDR3aa: CASSGDPSYF

v_gene: TRBV5-6
j_gene: TRBJ2-5
len: 13
CDR3aa: CASSLDWGETQYF

v_gene: TRBV23-1
j_gene: TRBJ1-4
len: 15
CDR3aa: CASTQRRGLQEKLFF

v_gene: TRBV6-4
j_gene: TRBJ2-3
len: 15
CDR3aa: CASSVGQGITDTQYF

v_gene: TRBV20-1
j_gene: TRBJ2-7
len: 18
CDR3aa: CSAPSDSTTGLAVYEQYF

v_gene: TRBV28
j_gene: TRBJ2-4
len: 20
CDR3aa: CASSTPRTSGREPFPDIQYF

v_gene: TRBV6-2/TRBV6-3
j_gene: TRBJ2-7
len: 13
CDR3aa: CASSDRAPYEQYF

v_gene: TRBV5-6
j_gene: TRBJ1-5
len: 14
CDR3aa: CASSLGWTPQPQHF

v_gene: TRBV28
j_gene: TRBJ2-3
len: 14
CDR3aa: CASSFVAGPDTQYF

v_gene: TRBV7-9
j_gene: TRBJ2-5
len: 16
CDR3aa: CASSFGAGGSQETQYF

v_gene: TRBV9
j_gene: TRBJ2-4
len: 14
CDR3aa: CASSVGAGVNIQYF